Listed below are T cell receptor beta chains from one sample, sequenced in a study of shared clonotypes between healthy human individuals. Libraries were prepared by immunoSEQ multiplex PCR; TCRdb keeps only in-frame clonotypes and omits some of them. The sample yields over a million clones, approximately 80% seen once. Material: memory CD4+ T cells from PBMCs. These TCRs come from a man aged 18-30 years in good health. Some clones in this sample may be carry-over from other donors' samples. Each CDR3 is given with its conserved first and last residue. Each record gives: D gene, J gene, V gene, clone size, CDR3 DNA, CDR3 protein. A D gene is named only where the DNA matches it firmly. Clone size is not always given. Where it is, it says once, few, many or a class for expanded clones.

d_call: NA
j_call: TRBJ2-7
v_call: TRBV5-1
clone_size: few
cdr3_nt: TGCGCCAGCAGCAGACTGGGGGCTAAAGACGAGCAGTACTTC
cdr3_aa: CASSRLGAKDEQYF

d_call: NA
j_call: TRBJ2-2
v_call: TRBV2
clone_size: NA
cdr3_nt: TGTGCCAGCAGTGATCCGAACACCGGGGAGCTGTTTTTT
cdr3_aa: CASSDPNTGELFF

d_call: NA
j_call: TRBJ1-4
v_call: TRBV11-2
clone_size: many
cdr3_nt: TGTGCCAGCAGCCGAGAAGGCAATGAAAAACTGTTTTTT
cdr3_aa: CASSREGNEKLFF

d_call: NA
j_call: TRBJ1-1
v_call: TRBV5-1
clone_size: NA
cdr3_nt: TGCGCCAGCAGCTTGAAGTTGTCAGGGATTTTGAGCACTGAAGCTTTCTTT
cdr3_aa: CASSLKLSGILSTEAFF

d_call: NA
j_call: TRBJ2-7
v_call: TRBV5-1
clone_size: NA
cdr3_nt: TGCGCCAGCAGCGGGAACGGAGCCTACGAGCAGTACTTC
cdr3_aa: CASSGNGAYEQYF

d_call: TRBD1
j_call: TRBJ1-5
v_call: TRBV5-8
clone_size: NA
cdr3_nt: TGTGCCAGCAGCCCCGGGAGGGGGCGGGGGTTTCAGCCCCAGCATTTT
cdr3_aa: CASSPGRGRGFQPQHF

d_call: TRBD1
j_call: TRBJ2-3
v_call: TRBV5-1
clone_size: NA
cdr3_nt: TGCGCCAGCAGCGTGGCGGGACAGGGCATTGATACGCAGTATTTT
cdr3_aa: CASSVAGQGIDTQYF

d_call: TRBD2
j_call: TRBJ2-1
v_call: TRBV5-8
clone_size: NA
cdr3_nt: TGTGCCAGCAGCGTTAGCGGGAGGGCCATATCCTACAATGAGCAGTTCTTC
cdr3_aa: CASSVSGRAISYNEQFF

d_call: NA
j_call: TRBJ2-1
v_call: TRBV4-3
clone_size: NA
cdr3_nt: TGCGCCAGCAGCCAAGATTGGGCCAGGTACAATGAGCAGTTCTTC
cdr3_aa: CASSQDWARYNEQFF

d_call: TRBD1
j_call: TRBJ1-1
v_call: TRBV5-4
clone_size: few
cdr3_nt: TGTGCCAGCAGCTTGGGGGGACAGCTTAACACTGAAGCTTTCTTT
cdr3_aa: CASSLGGQLNTEAFF

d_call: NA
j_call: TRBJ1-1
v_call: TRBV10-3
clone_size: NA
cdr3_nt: TGTGCCATCCGAGCGAACACTGAAGCTTTCTTT
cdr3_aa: CAIRANTEAFF

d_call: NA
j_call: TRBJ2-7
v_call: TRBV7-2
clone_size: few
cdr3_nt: TGTGCCAGCAGCTCCTCTGATTCCTACGAGCAGTACTTC
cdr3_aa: CASSSSDSYEQYF

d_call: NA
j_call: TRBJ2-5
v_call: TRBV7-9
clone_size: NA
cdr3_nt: TGTGCCAGCAGCCCCCCGGTGGGGGGCCAAGAGACCCAGTACTTC
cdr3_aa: CASSPPVGGQETQYF

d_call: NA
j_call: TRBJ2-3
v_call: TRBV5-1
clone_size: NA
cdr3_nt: TGCGCCAGCAGCTTGGGGGATAGTTCTGATACGCAGTATTTT
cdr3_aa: CASSLGDSSDTQYF

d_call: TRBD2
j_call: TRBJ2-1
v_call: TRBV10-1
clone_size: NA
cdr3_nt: TGCGCCAGCAGTTCTATTGGCGGGAGAAGGAGTGAGCAGTTCTTC
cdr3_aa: CASSSIGGRRSEQFF

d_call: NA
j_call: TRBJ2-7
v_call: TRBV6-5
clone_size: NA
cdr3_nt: TGTGCCAGCAGTTCCTTTGGGGGAACGTACGAGCAGTACTTC
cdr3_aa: CASSSFGGTYEQYF

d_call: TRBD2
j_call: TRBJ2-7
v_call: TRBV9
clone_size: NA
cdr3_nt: TGTGCCAGCAGCGCTCCCCCGCCGGGAGGGCCAGGCGAGCAGTACTTC
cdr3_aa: CASSAPPPGGPGEQYF

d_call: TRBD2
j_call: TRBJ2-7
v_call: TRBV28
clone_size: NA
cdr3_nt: TGTGCCAGCAGTGGCGGGGGGTTCCGTCTCGAGCAGTACTTC
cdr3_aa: CASSGGGFRLEQYF

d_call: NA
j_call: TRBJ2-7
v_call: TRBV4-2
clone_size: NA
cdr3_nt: TGTGCCAGCAGCCCCCAGCGGGCCCACTCCTACGAGCAGTACTTC
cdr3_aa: CASSPQRAHSYEQYF

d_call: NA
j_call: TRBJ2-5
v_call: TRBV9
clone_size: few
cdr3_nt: TGTGCCAGCAGCGTATCAGAGACCCAGTACTTC
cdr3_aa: CASSVSETQYF

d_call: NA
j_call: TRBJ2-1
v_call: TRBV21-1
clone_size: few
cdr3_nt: TGTGCCAGCAGGGCCGGGACTAGCGGGAGGGCCGGGGAGCAGTTCTTC
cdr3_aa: CASRAGTSGRAGEQFF

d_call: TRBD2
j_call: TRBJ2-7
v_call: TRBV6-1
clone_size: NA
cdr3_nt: TGTGCCGCGAGGACTAGCGGGAGGACCTACGAGCAGTACTTC
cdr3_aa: CAARTSGRTYEQYF

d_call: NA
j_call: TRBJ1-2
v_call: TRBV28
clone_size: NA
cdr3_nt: TGTGCCAGCAGTTTCAGGCAGAACTATGGCTACACCTTC
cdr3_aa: CASSFRQNYGYTF

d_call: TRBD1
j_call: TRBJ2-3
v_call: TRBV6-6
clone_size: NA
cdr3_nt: TGTGCCAGCAGTTATCCGACAGGGGTCACAGATACGCAGTATTTT
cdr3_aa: CASSYPTGVTDTQYF

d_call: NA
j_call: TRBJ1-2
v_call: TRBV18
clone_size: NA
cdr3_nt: TGTGCCAGCTCACCAGGTAGTACACAGGGCCATGGCTACACCTTC
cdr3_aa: CASSPGSTQGHGYTF

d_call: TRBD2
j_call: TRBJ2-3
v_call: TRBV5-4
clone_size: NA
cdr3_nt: TGTGCCAGCAGCTCTAGACTAGCGGCGGGAGATACGCAGTATTTT
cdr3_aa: CASSSRLAAGDTQYF

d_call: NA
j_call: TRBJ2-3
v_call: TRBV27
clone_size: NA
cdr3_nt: TGTGCCAGCAGTTCTCCCCGCTCTAGCACAGATACGCAGTATTTT
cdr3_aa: CASSSPRSSTDTQYF

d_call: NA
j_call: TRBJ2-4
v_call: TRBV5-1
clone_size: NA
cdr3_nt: TGCGCCAGCAGCCGGGGCGGGGATCGAACCAAAAACATTCAGTACTTC
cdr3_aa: CASSRGGDRTKNIQYF

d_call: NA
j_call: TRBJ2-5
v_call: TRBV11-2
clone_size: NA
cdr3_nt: TGTGCCAGCAGCTTAGACAGGGTTACCCAAGAGACCCAGTACTTC
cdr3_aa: CASSLDRVTQETQYF

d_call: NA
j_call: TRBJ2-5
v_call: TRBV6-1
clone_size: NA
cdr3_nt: TGTGCCAGCACCCGGGGGTGGGACGCTCAAGAGACCCAGTACTTC
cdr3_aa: CASTRGWDAQETQYF

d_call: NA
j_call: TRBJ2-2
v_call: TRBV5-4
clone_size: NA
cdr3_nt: TGTGCCAGCAGCCAATTGGTGGGGAGTCCCCCCGGGGAGCTGTTTTTT
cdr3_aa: CASSQLVGSPPGELFF

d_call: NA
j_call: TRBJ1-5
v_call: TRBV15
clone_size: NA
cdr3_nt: TGTGCCACCAGCAGAGGGCAGGGAAGGGGTCAGCCCCAGCATTTT
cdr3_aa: CATSRGQGRGQPQHF

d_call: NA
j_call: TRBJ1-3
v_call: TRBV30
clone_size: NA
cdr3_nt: TGTGCCTGGAGTCCCGACAGGACTCCGTTCTCTGGAAACACCATATATTTT
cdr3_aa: CAWSPDRTPFSGNTIYF